This T cell receptor (beta chain) comes out of a study of OX40 agonist ivuxolimab in advanced cancers. TCRdb's table, derived via immunoSEQ multiplex PCR, lists solely in-frame clones and lacks some. The sample carries tens of thousands of clones, 90% recorded once. Of note for this clone: The antigen is not known.

Overall study findings and caveats: Among the lowest levels of clonal expansion were found in partial responders at 0.1-3.0 mg/kg.

CDR3 size: 17 residues. Per germline, CDR1 LNHDA and CDR2 SQIVND (reference sequence). With 2 bases removed from V and 0 bases from J, the gap between germline ends came to 14 bases. The V and J genes are TRBV19 and TRBJ2-1; D perhaps matches TRBD2 (5 bases). The sequence was obtained from an adult with an advanced solid tumor such as melanoma, head and neck, liver or kidney cancer. The material sequenced was CD4+ or CD8+ T cells sorted from blood, taken in a trial of the OX40 agonist ivuxolimab. The CDR3 here is CASSIFAGTASYNEQFF. In DNA, the CDR3 is TGTGCCAGTAGTATATTTGCGGGTACTGCCTCCTACAATGAGCAGTTCTTC.